These 19 T cell receptor beta chains came from one sample sequenced in a study of control samples from healthy donors and cancer patients. The protocol was immunoSEQ multiplex PCR, while the TCRdb copy is restricted to in-frame clones and leaves out a portion. The sample records some 73,000 clones, 85% to 95% being singletons. Sequenced: blood. These receptor sequences come from a woman in her 40s in good health.

The chain recombines TRBV4-2 with TRBJ2-1; TRBD2 agrees at 11 bases. CDR3 length: 17 amino acids. Germline CDR1 is LGHNA and CDR2 is YNFKEQ. Unmatched junction bases numbered 9, after V lost 0 bases and J lost 8 bases. CDR3 sequence reads: CASSQDRLAGGSDEQFF. The CDR3 bases are TGTGCCAGCAGCCAAGATCGGCTAGCGGGAGGATCGGATGAGCAGTTCTTC.

The genes are TRBV9 and TRBJ1-6; 7 positions agree with TRBD1. Germline lookup yields CDR1 SGDLS and CDR2 YYNGEE. V lost 2 bases and J lost 7; bases outside the gene matches: 3. CDR3 length: 14 residues. In DNA form, the CDR3 reads TGTGCCAGCAGCGTCGAACAGGGGAATTCACCCCTCCACTTT. Translating it yields CASSVEQGNSPLHF.

This rearrangement joins TRBV7-3 to TRBJ1-2; no clear D gene. Germline loops: CDR1 SGHTA, CDR2 FQGTGA. The CDR3 spans 13 residues. The V gene lost 2 bases and the J gene lost 3 bases, with 7 bases spanning the gap. Written as DNA, the CDR3 is TGTGCCAGCAGCTTAGAACAGTACTATGGCTACACCTTC. It yields the protein CASSLEQYYGYTF.

The J gene is TRBJ2-7, the V gene TRBV24-1; D is ambiguous. This CDR3 comprises 13 residues. Trimming stripped 6 bases from V and 3 bases from J, with 11 bases between. Per the germline V gene, CDR1 is KGHDR and CDR2 is SFDVKD. CDR3 loop: CATSLTNFYEQYF. The CDR3, as DNA: TGTGCCACCAGTCTTACAAACTTCTACGAGCAGTACTTC.

The chain carries TRBV5-6 and TRBJ1-1; possible D gene TRBD1, 5 bases. The CDR3 loop spans 13 amino acids. Germline V gives CDR1 SGHDT, CDR2 YYEEEE. V lost 3 bases, J lost 10 bases, and 16 bases lay in between. This chain's CDR3 is CASSWTQGYRAFF. CDR3 in DNA: TGTGCCAGCAGCTGGACGCAGGGCTACCGAGCTTTCTTT.

This clone came up once. The chain is built from TRBV19 and TRBJ2-7, with a possible D match to TRBD2 (5 bases). Looked up from germline, CDR1 is LNHDA and CDR2 is SQIVND (reference sequence). The CDR3 sequence is 13 residues long. With 3 bases removed from V and 3 bases from J, the gap between germline ends came to 9 bases. CDR3 nucleotide sequence: TGTGCCAGTAGTATCGGGGAAGACTACGAGCAGTACTTC. It yields the protein CASSIGEDYEQYF.

The chain links TRBV6-6 to TRBJ2-2, with 8 bases matching TRBD1. Germline loops: CDR1 MNHNY, CDR2 SVGAGI (reference sequence). J lost 6 bases, V lost 2 bases, and 5 bases had no gene match. The CDR3 consists of 15 residues. DNA for the CDR3: TGTGCCAGCAGTTACAGGACAGGGTTTGCCGGGGAGCTGTTTTTT. Its protein product is CASSYRTGFAGELFF.

V is TRBV11-3 and J is TRBJ1-1; D is perhaps TRBD1 (5 bases). CDR1 is SGHNT, CDR2 YENEEA, per germline. V lost 0 bases and J 4 bases, leaving 21 bases between the germline ends. The CDR3 has 18 amino acids. CDR3 in DNA: TGTGCCAGCAGCTTAGAAATTTGGGGTTGGGGGAATGGCACTGAAGCTTTCTTT. It yields the protein CASSLEIWGWGNGTEAFF. The full variable domain, in which reference TRBV11-3 and TRBJ1-1 provide the parts outside the CDR3, is EAGVVQSPRYKIIEKKQPVAFWCNPISGHNTLYWYLQNLGQGPELLIRYENEEAVDDSQLPKDRFSAERLKGVDSTLKIQPAELGDSAVYLCASSLEIWGWGNGTEAFFGQGTRLTVV.

The V and J genes are TRBV21-1 and TRBJ1-1. TRBV21-1 constitutes a pseudogene. The length of the CDR3 is 15 residues. In nucleotides, the CDR3 is TGTGCCAGCAGCAATCGAAGGAGGGGGGACACTGAAGCTTTCTTT. It specifies CASSNRRRGDTEAFF.

Written as DNA, the CDR3 is TGCGCCAGCACCCGGGACAGGGGGCTTAGGGACACCGGGGAGCTGTTTTTT. Translated: CASTRDRGLRDTGELFF. V gene TRBV23-1 combines with J gene TRBJ2-2; 12 bases are a match to TRBD1. TRBV23-1 is an open reading frame whose function is uncertain. V was pared by 7 bases and J by 3 bases, with 9 bases of the junction left unmatched. This CDR3 is 17 amino acids long.

The chain recombines TRBV5-6 with TRBJ1-6, with D unresolved. The CDR3 extends over 13 amino acids. CDR1 is SGHDT and CDR2 is YYEEEE in the germline V gene. V was pared by 1 base and J by 5 bases, with 4 bases between. The CDR3 loop is CASSLTDNSPLHF. CDR3 sequence (DNA): TGTGCCAGCAGCTTGACCGATAATTCACCCCTCCACTTT.

The V gene is TRBV5-1, the J gene TRBJ1-3; 8 bases align to TRBD1. Germline assignment: CDR1 SGHRS and CDR2 YFSETQ. CDR3 length: 16 amino acids. With V trimmed by 1 base and J by 1 base, 4 bases remained unmatched. CDR3 protein: CASSLFDRGSGNTIYF. The CDR3 coding sequence is TGCGCCAGCAGCTTGTTCGACAGGGGATCTGGAAACACCATATATTTT.

The chain carries TRBV10-3 and TRBJ1-3; D is unclear. Germline V gives CDR1 ENHRY, CDR2 SYGVKD. Trimming stripped 3 bases from V and 0 bases from J, with 15 bases between. The CDR3 loop spans 17 amino acids. The CDR3 DNA follows: TGTGCCATCAGTGAAAGGAGTACACGGAACTCTGGAAACACCATATATTTT. Protein product: CAISERSTRNSGNTIYF.

This chain joins TRBV7-7 and TRBJ2-5; TRBD1 matches at 8 bases. CDR1 is SSHAT and CDR2 is FNYEAQ in the germline V gene (reference sequence). J was trimmed by 5 bases and V by 2 bases; bases with no gene match: 4. The CDR3 spans 14 residues. Here the CDR3 DNA reads TGTGCCAGCAGCTTACAGGGGGCGCGTGAGACCCAGTACTTC. Translation: CASSLQGARETQYF.

V and J are TRBV18 and TRBJ2-3; D is perhaps TRBD2 (5 bases). The CDR3 totals 17 residues. V gave up 0 bases and J gave up 2 bases, with 15 bases separating them. Germline-derived CDR1 and CDR2 are KGHSH and LQKENI. For the CDR3, the DNA is TGTGCCAGCTCACCACCGAGGCAGAAAGCGGACACAGATACGCAGTATTTT. This sequence encodes CASSPPRQKADTDTQYF. Full variable domain (rest looked up from reference TRBV18 and TRBJ2-3): NAGVMQNPRHLVRRRGQEARLRCSPMKGHSHVYWYRQLPEEGLKFMVYLQKENIIDESGMPKERFSAEFPKEGPSILRIQQVVRGDSAAYFCASSPPRQKADTDTQYFGPGTRLTVL.

The V and J genes are TRBV10-3 and TRBJ1-3; a weak D match, TRBD1 (5 bases). V was cut by 4 bases and J by 0 bases, with 13 bases left in between. This CDR3 contains 16 residues. In germline, CDR1 is ENHRY, CDR2 SYGVKD. CDR3: CAISVTTGTSGNTIYF. Here the CDR3 DNA reads TGTGCCATCAGTGTCACGACCGGGACCTCTGGAAACACCATATATTTT.

This clone was found a few times. This chain joins TRBV11-2 and TRBJ1-6; D perhaps matches TRBD1 (5 bases). Trimming removed 5 bases at V and 8 bases at J, with 16 bases between. This CDR3 has 15 amino acids. In germline, CDR1 is SGHAT, CDR2 FQNNGV. CDR3 sequence (DNA): TGTGCCAGCAGCGCCGTTGGGGGTGGGGATTCACCCCTCCACTTT. Protein: CASSAVGGGDSPLHF.

The chain carries TRBV2 and TRBJ1-5, with D unclear. Trimming pared 3 bases from V and 1 base from J, leaving 4 bases between. The CDR3 has 13 residues. Looked up from germline, CDR1 is SNHLY and CDR2 is FYNNEI. CDR3 loop: CASSDRSNQPQHF. Here the CDR3 DNA reads TGTGCCAGCAGTGATCGAAGCAATCAGCCCCAGCATTTT. The full variable domain, in which reference TRBV2 and TRBJ1-5 provide the parts outside the CDR3, is EPEVTQTPSHQVTQMGQEVILRCVPISNHLYFYWYRQILGQKVEFLVSFYNNEISEKSEIFDDQFSVERPDGSNFTLKIRSTKLEDSAMYFCASSDRSNQPQHFGDGTRLSIL.

This chain uses TRBV10-2 with TRBJ2-5, with 7 bases that match TRBD2. The CDR3 extends over 13 amino acids. Germline CDR1 is WSHSY and CDR2 is SAAADI. J lost 4 bases, V lost 6 bases, and 5 bases had no gene match. In DNA, the CDR3 is TGCGCCAGCAGGGGGAGGGGTATAGAGACCCAGTACTTC. The encoded protein is CASRGRGIETQYF.